Presented here are 13 T cell receptor beta chains from one specimen sequenced in a study of blood T cell repertoires in COVID-19. Profiling relied on immunoSEQ multiplex PCR, and the TCRdb table lists in-frame clones only, not all of them. Of roughly 200,000 clones listed, roughly 86% are singletons. Source material: peripheral blood. These receptors all stem from a man aged 35 to 55 with active or convalescent COVID-19.

This clone has just a few counts. The chain is built from TRBV4-2 and TRBJ1-6, with D unresolved. Germline CDR1 is LGHNA and CDR2 is YNFKEQ. This CDR3 has 15 residues. V gave up 0 bases and J gave up 7 bases, with 10 bases separating them. CDR3 loop: CASSQDVLRNSPLHF. CDR3 bases: TGTGCCAGCAGCCAAGATGTCTTGCGGAATTCACCCCTCCACTTT.

This clone was recorded once. J is TRBJ1-6 and V is TRBV5-8, with D perhaps TRBD1 (5 bases). Germline assignment: CDR1 SGHTS and CDR2 YDEGEE. This CDR3 has 14 amino acids. Trimming took 0 bases from V and 6 from J, leaving 7 bases between them. The CDR3 DNA sequence: TGTGCCAGCAGCTTGGTGACAGTTAATTCACCCCTCCACTTT. It yields the protein CASSLVTVNSPLHF.

The chain carries TRBV4-1 and TRBJ1-3; TRBD1 aligns across 12 bases. The CDR3 runs 16 residues. Germline V gene sequence: CDR1 MGHRA, CDR2 YSYEKL. J lost 3 bases, V lost 4 bases, and 4 bases had no gene match. CDR3 in amino acids: CASSRGQGAGGNTIYF. DNA of the CDR3: TGCGCCAGCAGCCGGGGACAGGGGGCTGGTGGAAACACCATATATTTT.

The V and J genes are TRBV9 and TRBJ2-5; D ambiguous. CDR1 is SGDLS and CDR2 is YYNGEE in the germline V gene. The CDR3 is made up of 14 amino acids. With 0 bases removed from V and 4 bases from J, the gap between germline ends came to 10 bases. The CDR3 sequence is CASSVGLGGETQYF. The CDR3 region has the DNA TGTGCCAGCAGCGTAGGGCTAGGCGGAGAGACCCAGTACTTC.

V is TRBV3-1 (or the pseudogene TRBV3-2) and J is TRBJ2-1; 8 bases fit TRBD2. Trimming cost V 1 base and J 6 bases; bases outside gene matches: 2. The CDR3 has 14 residues. Germline values: CDR1 LGHDT, CDR2 YNNKEL (reference sequence). CDR3 in amino acids: CASSQAGGVNEQFF. The CDR3 region has the DNA TGTGCCAGCAGCCAAGCCGGGGGGGTCAATGAGCAGTTCTTC.

The chain carries TRBV9 and TRBJ1-6; 7 bases are a match to TRBD1. After removal of 3 bases from V and 10 bases from J, the junction contained 7 bases not matched to a gene. CDR3 size: 14 residues. Germline CDR1 is SGDLS and CDR2 is YYNGEE. DNA for the CDR3: TGTGCCAGCAGCGGGGGGCAGGGGGGCTCACCCCTCCACTTT. It is translated as CASSGGQGGSPLHF. Full variable domain (outside the CDR3, taken from reference TRBV9 and TRBJ1-6): DSGVTQTPKHLITATGQRVTLRCSPRSGDLSVYWYQQSLDQGLQFLIQYYNGEERAKGNILERFSAQQFPDLHSELNLSSLELGDSALYFCASSGGQGGSPLHFGNGTRLTVT.

This chain links TRBV25-1 with TRBJ1-2; D is ambiguous. The V end was cut by 2 bases, the J end by 4 bases, with 11 bases between. The CDR3 has 14 residues. Germline lookup yields CDR1 MGHDK and CDR2 SYGVNS. CDR3 protein: CASSEGFAGYGYTF. CDR3 in DNA: TGTGCCAGCAGTGAAGGTTTCGCGGGCTATGGCTACACCTTC.

V gene TRBV18 combines with J gene TRBJ2-5; no reliable D call. CDR1 is KGHSH and CDR2 is LQKENI in the germline V gene. V shed 3 bases and J shed 0 bases, with 8 bases lying between them. The CDR3 runs 14 residues. The CDR3 nucleotides are TGTGCCAGCTCACCCGATCAGAACCAAGAGACCCAGTACTTC. This codes for CASSPDQNQETQYF.

This rearrangement joins TRBV7-8 to TRBJ1-1; D is uncertain. Germline loops: CDR1 SGHVS, CDR2 FQNEAQ. This CDR3 is built from 16 residues. The V end was cut by 0 bases, the J end by 1 base, with 12 bases between. The CDR3 DNA reads as TGTGCCAGCAGCTTAGCGGAGGCGGGTGGGAACACTGAAGCTTTCTTT. Translated: CASSLAEAGGNTEAFF. The complete variable domain, with remaining parts taken from reference TRBV7-8 and TRBJ1-1, reads GAGVSQSPRYKVAKRGQDVALRCDPISGHVSLFWYQQALGQGPEFLTYFQNEAQLDKSGLPSDRFFAERPEGSVSTLKIQRTQQEDSAVYLCASSLAEAGGNTEAFFGQGTRLTVV.

The chain couples TRBV24-1 to TRBJ1-5, with 7 bases matching TRBD1. The junction had 13 bases not matched to a gene; V was cut back by 12 bases and J by 6 bases. This CDR3 is 14 amino acids long. CDR1 and CDR2 from the germline V gene are KGHDR and SFDVKD. The CDR3 loop reads CAPLDREEGQPQHF. DNA of the CDR3: TGTGCCCCCCTTGACAGGGAAGAGGGTCAGCCCCAGCATTTT.

This chain links TRBV27 with TRBJ1-2, with D perhaps TRBD1 (6 bases). The CDR3 is 15 residues long. Germline-derived CDR1 and CDR2 are MNHEY and SMNVEV (reference sequence). V gave up 0 bases and J gave up 4 bases, with 12 bases separating them. Here the CDR3 DNA reads TGTGCCAGCAGTTTATCTGGGGGCCGCGTCTATGGCTACACCTTC. Amino acid sequence: CASSLSGGRVYGYTF.

CDR3 loop: CASSLVVGTGVGKLFF. For the CDR3, the DNA is TGTGCCAGCAGTTTGGTGGTTGGGACAGGGGTCGGAAAACTGTTTTTT. The chain is built from TRBV28 and TRBJ1-4; 10 positions match TRBD1. V trimming: 3 bases; J trimming: 10 bases; junction bases outside the gene matches: 11. This CDR3 contains 16 residues. Germline-derived CDR1 and CDR2 are MDHEN and SYDVKM.

The chain carries TRBV28 and TRBJ2-7; tentatively, D is TRBD1 (6 bases). The CDR3 is made up of 13 amino acids. Germline CDR1 and CDR2: MDHEN and SYDVKM. Trimming cost V 4 bases and J 7 bases, with 14 bases left between them. The CDR3 coding sequence is TGTGCCAGCAGTTCCCCGACAGGTTCGGAGCAGTACTTC. This encodes CASSSPTGSEQYF. Full variable domain (outside the CDR3, taken from reference TRBV28 and TRBJ2-7): DVKVTQSSRYLVKRTGEKVFLECVQDMDHENMFWYRQDPGLGLRLIYFSYDVKMKEKGDIPEGYSVSREKKERFSLILESASTNQTSMYLCASSSPTGSEQYFGPGTRLTVT.